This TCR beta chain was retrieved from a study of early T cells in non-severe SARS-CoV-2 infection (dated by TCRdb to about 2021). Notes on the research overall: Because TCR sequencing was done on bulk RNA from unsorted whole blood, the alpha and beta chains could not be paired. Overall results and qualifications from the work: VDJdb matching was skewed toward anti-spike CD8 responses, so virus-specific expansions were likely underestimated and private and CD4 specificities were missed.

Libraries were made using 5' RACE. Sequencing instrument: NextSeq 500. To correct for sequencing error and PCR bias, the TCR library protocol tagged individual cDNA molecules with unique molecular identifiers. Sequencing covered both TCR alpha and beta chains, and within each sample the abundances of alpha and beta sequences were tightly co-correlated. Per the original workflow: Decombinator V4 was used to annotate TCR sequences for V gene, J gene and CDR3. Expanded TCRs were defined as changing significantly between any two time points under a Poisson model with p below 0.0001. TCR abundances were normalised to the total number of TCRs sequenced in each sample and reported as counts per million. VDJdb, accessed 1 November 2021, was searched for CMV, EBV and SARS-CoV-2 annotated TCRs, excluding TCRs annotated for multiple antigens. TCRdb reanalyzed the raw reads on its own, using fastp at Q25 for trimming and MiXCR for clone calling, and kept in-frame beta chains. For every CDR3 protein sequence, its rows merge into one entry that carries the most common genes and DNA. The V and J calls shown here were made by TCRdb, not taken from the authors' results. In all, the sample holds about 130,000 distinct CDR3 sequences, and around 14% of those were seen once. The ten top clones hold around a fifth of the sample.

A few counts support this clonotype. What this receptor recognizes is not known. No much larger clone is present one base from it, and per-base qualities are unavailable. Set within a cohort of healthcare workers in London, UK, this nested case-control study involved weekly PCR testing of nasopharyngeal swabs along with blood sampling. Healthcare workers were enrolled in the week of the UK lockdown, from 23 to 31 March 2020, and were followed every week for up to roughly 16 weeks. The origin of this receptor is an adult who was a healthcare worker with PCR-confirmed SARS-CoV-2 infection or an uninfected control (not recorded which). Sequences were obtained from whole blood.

The CDR3 region has the sequence CASSQPGGGPYNEQFF. The nucleotide sequence is TGTGCCAGCAGTCAACCAGGGGGGGGGCCGTACAATGAGCAGTTCTTC. The chain is encoded by TRBV12-3 or TRBV12-4 joined to TRBJ2-1, with a tentative D call of TRBD1 or TRBD2, each matching 7 bases. V is clipped by 5 bases and J by 4 bases, and the sequence between their germline boundaries is 18 bases long. Its CDR3 holds 16 amino acids, cysteine through phenylalanine. Just the 48-base CDR3 DNA is kept, in frame starting at base 1.